These 20 T cell receptor beta chains originate from one sample sequenced in a study of shared clonotypes between healthy human individuals. Assay used: immunoSEQ multiplex PCR; TCRdb lists only in-frame clones, some missing. Seen here are millions of clones, approximately 92% observed once, and the top ten hold 0.14%. The sample comprised naive CD4+ T cells sorted from blood. Noted subset: CD45RA+ positively selected. These receptors originate from a man aged 18 to 35 in good health.

V gene TRBV11-2 combines with J gene TRBJ2-5; D tentatively reads TRBD1 or TRBD2 (5 bases each). The J call may be wrong; the DNA end is better matched by TRBJ2-7. Germline V gene lookup returns CDR1 SGHAT and CDR2 FQNNGV. The length of the CDR3 is 15 residues. CDR3 amino acids: CASSLDPGTSYEQYF. The CDR3 DNA sequence: TGTGCCAGCAGCTTAGATCCCGGGACCTCCTACGAGCAGTACTTC.

The rearrangement uses TRBV5-1 and TRBJ2-3, with TRBD2 matching over 14 bases. The CDR3 totals 17 residues. Germline V lookup: CDR1 SGHRS, CDR2 YFSETQ. The V segment lost 0 bases and the J segment 10 bases; nucleotides outside the gene matches: 10. In DNA, the CDR3 is TGCGCCAGCAGCTTGGAGGGGACCGGGACTAGCGGGAGCTCGCAGTATTTT. This codes for CASSLEGTGTSGSSQYF.

The gene calls are TRBV30 and TRBJ1-2, with 10 positions matching TRBD1. V shed 2 bases, J shed 5 bases, and the junction held 8 bases outside the gene matches. CDR1 and CDR2 (germline): GTSNPN, SVGIG (reference sequence). The CDR3 length is 15 residues. CDR3 DNA sequence: TGTGCCTGGAGTCCTCTGGGGACAGGGGATTATGGCTACACCTTC. It codes for CAWSPLGTGDYGYTF.

The chain carries TRBV5-8 and TRBJ2-3; TRBD2 matches 7 bases. CDR1 is SGHTS, CDR2 YDEGEE, per germline. The length of the CDR3 is 14 residues. Unmatched junction bases numbered 2, after V lost 0 bases and J lost 4 bases. In nucleotides, the CDR3 is TGTGCCAGCAGCTTGGGCGGGAGTGCAGATACGCAGTATTTT. It encodes CASSLGGSADTQYF.

The chain has TRBV4-2 and TRBJ2-7; TRBD2 matches at 13 bases. Germline V gene lookup returns CDR1 LGHNA and CDR2 YNFKEQ. With V trimmed by 6 bases and J by 3 bases, 5 bases remained unmatched. The CDR3 spans 15 residues. The CDR3, as DNA: TGTGCCAGCAGTAAGACTAGCGGGGGGCACTACGAGCAGTACTTC. This sequence encodes CASSKTSGGHYEQYF.

This clone was seen only a few times. The same CDR3 also results from other DNA sequences found in this sample. The rearrangement uses TRBV5-1 and TRBJ2-5; D is uncertain. Per germline, CDR1 SGHRS and CDR2 YFSETQ. With 1 base removed from V and 4 bases from J, the gap between germline ends came to 5 bases. CDR3 length equals 12 residues. The CDR3 here is CASSLTGETQYF. The CDR3 bases are TGCGCCAGCAGCTTGACGGGAGAGACCCAGTACTTC.

The rearrangement joins TRBV7-9 to TRBJ1-6; unclear D gene. The CDR3 spans 14 residues. The V gene lost 4 bases and the J gene lost 10 bases, with 14 bases spanning the gap. Per germline, CDR1 SEHNR and CDR2 FQNEAQ (reference sequence). The CDR3: CASSSALGGSPLHF. Here the CDR3 DNA reads TGTGCCAGCAGCTCGGCCTTAGGCGGGTCACCCCTCCACTTT.

The chain recombines TRBV6-5 with TRBJ2-7; D remains ambiguous. From germline, CDR1 is MNHEY and CDR2 SVGAGI. CDR3 size: 12 residues. Trimming left V 5 bases short and J 4 bases short, with 9 bases between. The CDR3 here is CASSSSHYEQYF. Here the CDR3 DNA reads TGTGCCAGCAGTAGCAGCCATTACGAGCAGTACTTC.

The chain is built from TRBV6-1 and TRBJ1-1; D perhaps matches TRBD1 (5 bases). V was trimmed by 2 bases and J by 11 bases, leaving 12 bases between them. This CDR3 spans 12 amino acids. Germline V CDR1 and CDR2: MNHNS, SASEGT. The CDR3 DNA sequence: TGTGCCAGCAGTGAAAGGGGCACACAGGCTTTCTTT. This sequence encodes CASSERGTQAFF.

This chain's CDR3 is CASSLVWPNNSPLHF. The CDR3 DNA reads TGTGCCAGCAGCTTAGTGTGGCCGAATAATTCACCCCTCCACTTT. The genes are TRBV5-5 and TRBJ1-6, with unresolved D. Trimming pared 2 bases from V and 5 bases from J, leaving 11 bases between. Germline assignment: CDR1 SGHKS and CDR2 YYEKEE (reference sequence). The CDR3 loop spans 15 amino acids.

The rearrangement joins TRBV11-2 to TRBJ1-6; a weak D match, TRBD1 (5 bases). V was trimmed by 0 bases and J by 9 bases, leaving 12 bases between them. Germline CDR1 reads SGHAT; CDR2 reads FQNNGV. This CDR3 contains 15 residues. The CDR3 loop is CASSLEGGTGSPLHF. The CDR3 DNA sequence: TGTGCCAGCAGCTTAGAGGGGGGGACGGGTTCACCCCTCCACTTT.

The gene calls are TRBV5-4 and TRBJ2-1; the D gene is possibly TRBD2 (5 bases). The CDR3 contains 15 residues. Germline loops: CDR1 SGHNT, CDR2 YYREEE (reference sequence). The V end was cut by 0 bases, the J end by 0 bases, with 7 bases between. The CDR3 DNA sequence: TGTGCCAGCAGCTTGGGACTATTCTCCTACAATGAGCAGTTCTTC. Translating it yields CASSLGLFSYNEQFF. The whole variable domain, remainder taken from reference TRBV5-4 and TRBJ2-1, is ETGVTQSPTHLIKTRGQQVTLRCSSQSGHNTVSWYQQALGQGPQFIFQYYREEENGRGNFPPRFSGLQFPNYSSELNVNALELDDSALYLCASSLGLFSYNEQFFGPGTRLTVL.

The chain links TRBV5-4 to TRBJ1-5; the D is unclear. The CDR3 sequence is 14 residues long. Germline V lookup: CDR1 SGHNT, CDR2 YYREEE (reference sequence). Trimming pared 0 bases from V and 3 bases from J, leaving 7 bases between. The DNA for the CDR3 is TGTGCCAGCAGCTTGGAGGGCCCCAATCAGCCCCAGCATTTT. It yields the protein CASSLEGPNQPQHF. The entire variable domain, with the rest obtained from reference TRBV5-4 and TRBJ1-5, is as follows: ETGVTQSPTHLIKTRGQQVTLRCSSQSGHNTVSWYQQALGQGPQFIFQYYREEENGRGNFPPRFSGLQFPNYSSELNVNALELDDSALYLCASSLEGPNQPQHFGDGTRLSIL.

The chain joins TRBV4-1 to TRBJ2-3, with TRBD1 matching over 7 bases. CDR1 and CDR2 from the germline V gene are MGHRA and YSYEKL. CDR3 length: 18 amino acids. Germline trimming cut 0 bases from V and 0 bases from J; bases unmatched to any gene: 9. CDR3 bases: TGCGCCAGCAGCCAAGATAGGACAGGCCCTTCTAGCACAGATACGCAGTATTTT. It is translated as CASSQDRTGPSSTDTQYF.

The gene calls are TRBV5-4 and TRBJ2-5; perhaps D is TRBD1 or TRBD2 (6 bases each). The V end lost 5 bases, the J end lost 5 bases, and 25 bases lay between the germline ends. CDR3 length: 17 amino acids. CDR1 and CDR2 (germline): SGHNT, YYREEE (reference sequence). DNA for the CDR3: TGTGCCAGCAGTCCGTGGGGGGCCGGAGATTATTGGGAGACCCAGTACTTC. Protein product: CASSPWGAGDYWETQYF.

The rearrangement joins TRBV6-1 to TRBJ1-1; 7 positions agree with TRBD1. Looked up from germline, CDR1 is MNHNS and CDR2 is SASEGT. The CDR3 is 15 amino acids. The V gene end was trimmed by 5 bases and the J gene end by 5 bases; junction bases not matched to a gene: 11. CDR3: CASSPATGFGTEAFF. In DNA, the CDR3 is TGTGCCAGCAGTCCAGCGACAGGGTTTGGGACTGAAGCTTTCTTT.

The V and J genes are TRBV19 and TRBJ2-6, with 12 bases lining up with TRBD1. The CDR3 extends over 18 amino acids. V gave up 6 bases and J gave up 0 bases; unmatched junction bases: 6. CDR1 is LNHDA, CDR2 SQIVND, per germline (reference sequence). The CDR3, as DNA: TGTGCCAGTAGCTCCGGGACAGGGGGCCTCTCTGGGGCCAACGTCCTGACTTTC. It yields the protein CASSSGTGGLSGANVLTF.

About this clone: Other nucleotide sequences in the sample specify the same CDR3. The chain employs TRBV27 and TRBJ2-3, with 7 bases that match TRBD2. This CDR3 contains 13 residues. The germline CDR1 and CDR2 sequences are MNHEY and SMNVEV (reference sequence). Trimming removed 7 bases from V and 1 base from J; junction bases left unmatched: 2. The CDR3 nucleotides are TGTGCCAGCACCCTAGCGGGCACAGATACGCAGTATTTT. Encoded protein: CASTLAGTDTQYF.

The V and J genes are TRBV7-3 and TRBJ2-2; 7 nucleotides line up with TRBD2. With V trimmed by 5 bases and J by 6 bases, 15 bases remained unmatched. The CDR3 is 17 amino acids. Germline lookup yields CDR1 SGHTA and CDR2 FQGTGA. The CDR3 loop is CASSPPFGGGTPGELFF. The DNA of the CDR3 is TGTGCCAGCAGCCCACCCTTTGGGGGGGGTACCCCCGGGGAGCTGTTTTTT.

This clone has just a few counts. The chain joins TRBV10-2 to TRBJ1-1; D is possibly TRBD1 (5 bases). Germline CDR1 reads WSHSY; CDR2 reads SAAADI. The length of the CDR3 is 13 residues. V lost 5 bases to trimming and J lost 5 bases, with 12 bases between them. The CDR3 region has the DNA TGCGCCAGCAGTAGTACAGGTTGGACTGAAGCTTTCTTT. This sequence encodes CASSSTGWTEAFF.